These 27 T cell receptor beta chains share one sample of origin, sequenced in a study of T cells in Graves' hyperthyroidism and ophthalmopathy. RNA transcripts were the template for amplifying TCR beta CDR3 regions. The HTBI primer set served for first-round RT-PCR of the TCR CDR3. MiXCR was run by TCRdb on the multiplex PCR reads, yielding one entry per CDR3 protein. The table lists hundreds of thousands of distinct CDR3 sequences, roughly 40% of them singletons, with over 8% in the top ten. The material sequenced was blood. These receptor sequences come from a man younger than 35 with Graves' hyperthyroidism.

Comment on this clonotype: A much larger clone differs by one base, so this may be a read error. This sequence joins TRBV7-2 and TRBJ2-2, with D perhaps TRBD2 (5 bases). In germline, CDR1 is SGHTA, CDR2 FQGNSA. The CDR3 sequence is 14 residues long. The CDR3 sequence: CASSLDSYTGKLFF. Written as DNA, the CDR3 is TGTGCCAGCAGCTTAGACTCATACACCGGGAAGCTGTTTTTT.

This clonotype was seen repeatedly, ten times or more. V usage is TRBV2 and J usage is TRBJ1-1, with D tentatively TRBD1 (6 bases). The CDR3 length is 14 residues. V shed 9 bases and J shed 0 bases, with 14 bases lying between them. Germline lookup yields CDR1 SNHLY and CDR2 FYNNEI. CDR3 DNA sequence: TGTGCCAGTAGCGACAGGCCCCTGAACACTGAAGCTTTCTTT. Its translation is CASSDRPLNTEAFF.

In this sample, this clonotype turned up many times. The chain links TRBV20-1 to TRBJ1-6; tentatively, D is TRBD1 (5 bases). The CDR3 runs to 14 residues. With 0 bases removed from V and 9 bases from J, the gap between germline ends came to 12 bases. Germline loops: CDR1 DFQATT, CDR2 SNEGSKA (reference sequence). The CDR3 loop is CSARDGGWTSPLHF. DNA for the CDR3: TGCAGTGCTAGAGATGGGGGGTGGACTTCACCCCTCCACTTT.

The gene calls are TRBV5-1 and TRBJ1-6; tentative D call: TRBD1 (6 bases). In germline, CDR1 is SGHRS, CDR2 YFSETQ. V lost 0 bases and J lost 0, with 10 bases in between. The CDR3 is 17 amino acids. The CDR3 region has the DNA TGCGCCAGCAGCTTGGGGACGGACAGCTCCTATAATTCACCCCTCCACTTT. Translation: CASSLGTDSSYNSPLHF.

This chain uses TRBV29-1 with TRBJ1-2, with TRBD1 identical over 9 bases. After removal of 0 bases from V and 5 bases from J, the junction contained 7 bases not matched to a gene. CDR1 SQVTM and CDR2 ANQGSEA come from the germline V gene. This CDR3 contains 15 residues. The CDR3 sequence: CSVEEGGQGVYGYTF. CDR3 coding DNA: TGCAGCGTTGAAGAGGGGGGACAGGGAGTGTATGGCTACACCTTC.

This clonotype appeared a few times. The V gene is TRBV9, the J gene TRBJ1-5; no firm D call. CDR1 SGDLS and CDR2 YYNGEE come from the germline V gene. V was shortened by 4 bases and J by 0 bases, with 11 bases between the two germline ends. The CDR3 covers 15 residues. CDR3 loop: CASSLNPNSNQPQHF. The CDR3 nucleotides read TGTGCCAGCAGCCTGAACCCCAATAGCAATCAGCCCCAGCATTTT.

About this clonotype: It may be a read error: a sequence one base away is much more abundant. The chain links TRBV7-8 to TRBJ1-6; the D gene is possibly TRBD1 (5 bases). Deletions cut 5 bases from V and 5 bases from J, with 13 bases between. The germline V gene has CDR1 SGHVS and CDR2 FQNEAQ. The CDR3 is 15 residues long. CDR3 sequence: CASSTRDGDNSPLHF. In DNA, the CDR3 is TGTGCCAGCAGCACCCGGGACGGAGATAATTCACCCCTCCACTTT. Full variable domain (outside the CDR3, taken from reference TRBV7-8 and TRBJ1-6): GAGVSQSPRYKVAKRGQDVALRCDPISGHVSLFWYQQALGQGPEFLTYFQNEAQLDKSGLPSDRFFAERPEGSVSTLKIQRTQQEDSAVYLCASSTRDGDNSPLHFGNGTRLTVT.

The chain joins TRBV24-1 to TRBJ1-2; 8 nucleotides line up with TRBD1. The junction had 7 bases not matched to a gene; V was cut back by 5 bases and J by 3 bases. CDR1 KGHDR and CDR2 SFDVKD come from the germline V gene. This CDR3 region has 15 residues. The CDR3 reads CATSGPGTGDYGYTF. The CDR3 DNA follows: TGTGCCACCAGTGGCCCTGGGACAGGAGACTATGGCTACACCTTC.

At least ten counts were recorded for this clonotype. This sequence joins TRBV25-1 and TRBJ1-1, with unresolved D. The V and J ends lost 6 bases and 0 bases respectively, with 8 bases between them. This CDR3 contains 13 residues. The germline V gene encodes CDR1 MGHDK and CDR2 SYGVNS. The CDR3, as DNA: TGTGCCAGCAGCTCACCATTGAACACTGAAGCTTTCTTT. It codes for CASSSPLNTEAFF.

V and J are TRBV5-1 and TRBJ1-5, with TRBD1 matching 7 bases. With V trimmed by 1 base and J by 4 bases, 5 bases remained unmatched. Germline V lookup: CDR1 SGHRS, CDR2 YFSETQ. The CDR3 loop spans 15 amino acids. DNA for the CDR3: TGCGCCAGCAGCTTGTATGGGACAGCTAATCAGCCCCAGCATTTT. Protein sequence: CASSLYGTANQPQHF.

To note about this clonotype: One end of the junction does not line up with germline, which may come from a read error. The CDR3 here is CASSQDGTGSYEQHF. The DNA for the CDR3 is TGTGCCAGCAGCCAAGATGGGACAGGGTCCTACGAGCAGCACTTC. The chain employs TRBV7-9 and TRBJ2-7; the match to TRBD1 covers 9 bases. Per germline, CDR1 SEHNR and CDR2 FQNEAQ (reference sequence). This CDR3 is 15 amino acids long.

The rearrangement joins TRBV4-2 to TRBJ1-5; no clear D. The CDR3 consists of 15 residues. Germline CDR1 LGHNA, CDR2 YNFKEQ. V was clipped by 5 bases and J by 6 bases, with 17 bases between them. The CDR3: CASSYAPGDFQPQHF. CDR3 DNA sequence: TGTGCCAGCAGCTACGCCCCAGGAGACTTTCAGCCCCAGCATTTT.

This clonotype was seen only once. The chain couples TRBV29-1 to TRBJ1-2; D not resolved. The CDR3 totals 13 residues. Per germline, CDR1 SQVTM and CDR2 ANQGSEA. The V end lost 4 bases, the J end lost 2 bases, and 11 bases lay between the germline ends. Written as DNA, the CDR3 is TGCAGCGTTGGGCCAGGCTCCAACTATGGCTACACCTTC. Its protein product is CSVGPGSNYGYTF. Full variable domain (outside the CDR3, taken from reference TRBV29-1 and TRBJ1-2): SAVISQKPSRDICQRGTSLTIQCQVDSQVTMMFWYRQQPGQSLTLIATANQGSEATYESGFVIDKFPISRPNLTFSTLTVSNMSPEDSSIYLCSVGPGSNYGYTFGSGTRLTVV.

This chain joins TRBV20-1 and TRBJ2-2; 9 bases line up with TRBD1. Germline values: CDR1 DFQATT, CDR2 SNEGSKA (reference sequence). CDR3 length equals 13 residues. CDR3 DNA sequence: TGCGGCCTCCGGGACAGGGTCACCGGGGAGCTGTTTTTT. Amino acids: CGLRDRVTGELFF.

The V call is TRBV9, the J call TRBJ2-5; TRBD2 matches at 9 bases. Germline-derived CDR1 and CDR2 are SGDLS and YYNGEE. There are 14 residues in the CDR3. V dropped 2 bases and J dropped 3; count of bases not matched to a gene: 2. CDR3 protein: CASSVTSGKETQYF. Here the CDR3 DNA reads TGTGCCAGCAGCGTGACTAGCGGAAAAGAGACCCAGTACTTC.

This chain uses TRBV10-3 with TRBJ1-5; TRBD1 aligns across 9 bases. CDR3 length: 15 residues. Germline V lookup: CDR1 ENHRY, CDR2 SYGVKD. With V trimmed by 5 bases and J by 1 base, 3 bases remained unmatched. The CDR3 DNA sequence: TGTGCCATCAGTTCCGGGACAGGGAGCAATCAGCCCCAGCATTTT. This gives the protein CAISSGTGSNQPQHF.

CDR3: CSLELGTGELFF. The CDR3 nucleotides are TGCAGCTTGGAGCTGGGTACCGGGGAGCTGTTTTTT. J is TRBJ2-2 and V is TRBV29-1; unclear D gene. CDR1 is SQVTM, CDR2 ANQGSEA, per germline. Trimming removed 8 bases from V and 5 bases from J, with 12 bases in between. The CDR3 has 12 amino acids.

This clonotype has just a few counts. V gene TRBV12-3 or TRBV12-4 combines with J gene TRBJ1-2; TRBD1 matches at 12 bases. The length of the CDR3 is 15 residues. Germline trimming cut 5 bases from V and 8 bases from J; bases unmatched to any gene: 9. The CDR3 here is CASSTLGQGAGGYTF. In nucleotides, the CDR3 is TGTGCCAGCAGTACCTTGGGACAGGGGGCGGGAGGCTACACCTTC.

The CDR3 reads CASSWDRGVYEQYF. Written as DNA, the CDR3 is TGTGCCAGCAGTTGGGACAGGGGGGTCTACGAGCAGTACTTC. The chain links TRBV12-3 or TRBV12-4 to TRBJ2-7, with 11 nucleotides matching TRBD1. The CDR3 consists of 14 residues. Trimming at V came to 4 bases and at J to 3 bases, leaving 2 bases not matched to a gene.

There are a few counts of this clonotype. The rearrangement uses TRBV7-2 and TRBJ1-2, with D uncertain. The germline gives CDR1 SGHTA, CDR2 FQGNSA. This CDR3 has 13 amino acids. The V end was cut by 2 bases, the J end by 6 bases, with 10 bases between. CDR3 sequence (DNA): TGTGCCAGCAGCTTACTCAGGAGGAATGGCTACACCTTC. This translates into CASSLLRRNGYTF.

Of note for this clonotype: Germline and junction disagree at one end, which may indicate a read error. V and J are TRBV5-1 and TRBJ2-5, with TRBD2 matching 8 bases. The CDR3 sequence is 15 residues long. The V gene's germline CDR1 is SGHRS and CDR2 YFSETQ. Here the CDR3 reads CASSLATSVGETQYF. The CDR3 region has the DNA TGTGCCAGCAGCTTGGCGACTAGCGTAGGAGAGACCCAGTACTTC.

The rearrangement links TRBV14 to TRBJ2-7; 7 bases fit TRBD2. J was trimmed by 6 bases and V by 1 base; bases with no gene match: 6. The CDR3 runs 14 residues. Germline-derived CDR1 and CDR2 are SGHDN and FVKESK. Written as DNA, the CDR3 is TGTGCCAGCAGCCAAGGGCAGACTAGCCGCGAGCAGTACTTC. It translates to CASSQGQTSREQYF.

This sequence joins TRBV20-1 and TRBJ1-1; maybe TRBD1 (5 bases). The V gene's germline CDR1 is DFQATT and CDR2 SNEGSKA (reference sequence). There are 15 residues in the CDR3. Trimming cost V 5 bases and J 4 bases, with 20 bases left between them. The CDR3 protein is CSASGTDPYGTEAFF. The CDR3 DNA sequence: TGCAGTGCTTCCGGGACGGACCCTTATGGCACTGAAGCTTTCTTT.

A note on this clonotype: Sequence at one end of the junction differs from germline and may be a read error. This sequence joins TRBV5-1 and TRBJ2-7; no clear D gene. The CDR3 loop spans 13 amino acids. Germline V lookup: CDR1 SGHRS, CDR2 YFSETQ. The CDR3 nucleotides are TGTGCCAGCAGCTTATTCTACTCCTACGAGCAGTACTTC. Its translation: CASSLFYSYEQYF.

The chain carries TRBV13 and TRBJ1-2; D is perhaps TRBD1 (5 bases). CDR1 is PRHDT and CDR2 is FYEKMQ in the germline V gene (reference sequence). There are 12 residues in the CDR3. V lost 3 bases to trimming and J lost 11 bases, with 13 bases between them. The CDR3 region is CASSFRRSGYTF. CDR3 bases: TGTGCCAGCAGCTTCAGACGGTCAGGGTACACCTTC.

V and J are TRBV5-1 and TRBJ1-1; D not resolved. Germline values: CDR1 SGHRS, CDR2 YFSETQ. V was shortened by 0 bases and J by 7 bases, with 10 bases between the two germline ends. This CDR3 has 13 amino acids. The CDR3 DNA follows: TGCGCCAGCAGCTTGGCGGGGTTGAGTGAAGCTTTCTTT. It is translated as CASSLAGLSEAFF.

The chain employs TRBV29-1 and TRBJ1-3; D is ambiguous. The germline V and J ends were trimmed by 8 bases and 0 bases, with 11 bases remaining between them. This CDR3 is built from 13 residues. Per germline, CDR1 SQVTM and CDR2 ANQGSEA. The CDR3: CSSLGGSGNTIYF. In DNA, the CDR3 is TGCAGCAGTTTAGGAGGCTCTGGAAACACCATATATTTT.